This T cell receptor (beta chain) was observed in a study of early T cells in non-severe SARS-CoV-2 infection. TCRdb re-called the 5' RACE reads through MiXCR, storing one row per CDR3 protein. This table has approximately 70,000 distinct CDR3 sequences, less than 5.5% appearing once. Study-wide points: CD4 and private specificities were missed by VDJdb matching, which favored anti-spike CD8 responses.

This clonotype has ten or more counts. Antigen unknown. Germline CDR1 SGHTA, CDR2 FQGNSA. Trimming removed 4 bases at V and 8 bases at J, with 12 bases between. The CDR3 runs 13 residues. Here the sequenced sample was whole blood, taken at baseline. V is TRBV7-2 and J is TRBJ1-3; D is possibly TRBD1 (5 bases). The clonotype was recovered from an adult who was a healthcare worker with PCR-confirmed SARS-CoV-2 infection or an uninfected control (not recorded which). The CDR3 here is CASSSPPGHTIYF. The DNA for the CDR3 is TGTGCCAGCAGCTCCCCCCCGGGGCACACCATATATTTT.